This is a list of T cell receptor beta chains from one sample in a study of blood T cell repertoires in COVID-19. The protocol was immunoSEQ multiplex PCR, while the TCRdb copy is restricted to in-frame clones and leaves out a portion. The data show 200,000 to 300,000 clones, 86% seen once. Input material: peripheral blood. The receptors shown here come from a man aged 35 to 55 who had recovered from COVID-19. Each CDR3 is given with its conserved first and last residue. A D gene is named only where the DNA matches it firmly. Size is omitted from some rows. Given values are once, few, many or a class for expanded clones.

V gene,clone size,D gene,J gene,CDR3 protein,CDR3 DNA
TRBV18,NA,TRBD1,TRBJ2-5,CASSRDRGILETQYF,TGTGCCAGCTCCCGGGACAGGGGAATATTGGAGACCCAGTACTTC
TRBV7-9,NA,TRBD2,TRBJ2-3,CASRVAGAPTDTQYF,TGTGCCAGCAGGGTAGCGGGGGCCCCCACAGATACGCAGTATTTT
TRBV19,NA,TRBD1,TRBJ2-5,CASSPSRQGGGETQYF,TGTGCCAGTAGTCCCTCCAGACAGGGTGGGGGAGAGACCCAGTACTTC
TRBV15,NA,NA,TRBJ2-5,CATSRDPGETQYF,TGTGCCACCAGCAGAGATCCGGGAGAGACCCAGTACTTC
TRBV28,NA,NA,TRBJ1-4,CASGAEGSTNEKLFF,TGTGCCTCAGGGGCAGAGGGATCAACTAATGAAAAACTGTTTTTT
TRBV4-2,NA,TRBD2,TRBJ2-5,CASSPIAGSQETQYF,TGTGCCAGCAGCCCTATAGCGGGAAGCCAAGAGACCCAGTACTTC
TRBV19,NA,TRBD2,TRBJ2-7,CASSTGTSGRYEQYF,TGTGCCAGTAGTACCGGGACTAGCGGGAGGTACGAGCAGTACTTC
TRBV12-5,NA,TRBD1,TRBJ2-7,CASGLVRSGTAYEQYF,TGTGCTAGTGGTTTGGTTAGATCCGGGACAGCCTACGAGCAGTACTTC
TRBV11-2,NA,NA,TRBJ2-3,CASSLAGGPTDTQYF,TGTGCCAGCAGCTTAGCGGGGGGCCCCACAGATACGCAGTATTTT
TRBV5-6,NA,NA,TRBJ2-3,CASSSRGTDTQYF,TGTGCCAGCAGCTCGAGGGGCACAGATACGCAGTATTTT
TRBV5-4,NA,TRBD2,TRBJ2-7,CASSLGSGSGYEQYF,TGTGCCAGCAGCTTGGGTAGCGGGAGTGGATACGAGCAGTACTTC
TRBV6-5,NA,NA,TRBJ1-5,CASSPGGVYNQPQHF,TGTGCCAGCAGCCCCGGGGGGGTCTACAATCAGCCCCAGCATTTT
TRBV13,NA,TRBD2,TRBJ2-3,CASSRTSGRDFTDTQYF,TGTGCCAGCAGCCGGACTAGCGGAAGGGATTTCACAGATACGCAGTATTTT
TRBV7-2,NA,NA,TRBJ2-7,CASSLKQGTYEQYF,TGTGCCAGCAGCTTAAAACAGGGTACCTACGAGCAGTACTTC
TRBV27,NA,TRBD2,TRBJ2-7,CASRAHGGERREQYF,TGTGCCAGCAGAGCCCATGGGGGGGAGAGGCGTGAGCAGTACTTC
TRBV7-8,NA,TRBD1,TRBJ1-6,CASSLGDSLLPLHF,TGTGCCAGCAGCTTAGGGGACAGCCTACTACCCCTCCACTTT
TRBV7-2,NA,NA,TRBJ2-7,CASSLHVGGSGSYEQYF,TGTGCCAGCAGCTTACACGTCGGGGGTAGCGGATCCTACGAGCAGTACTTC
TRBV4-2,NA,TRBD2,TRBJ2-5,CASSQGLAGAGGQETQYF,TGTGCCAGCAGCCAAGGACTAGCGGGGGCCGGGGGGCAAGAGACCCAGTACTTC
TRBV7-2,NA,TRBD1,TRBJ1-2,CASSDPGTGDYGYTF,TGTGCCAGCAGCGACCCCGGGACAGGGGATTATGGCTACACCTTC
TRBV5-6,NA,TRBD1,TRBJ2-7,CASSDSETGLREQYF,TGTGCCAGCAGCGACAGCGAGACAGGGTTGAGAGAGCAGTACTTC
TRBV7-9,NA,TRBD2,TRBJ2-7,CASSFWREASYEQYF,TGTGCCAGCAGCTTTTGGCGGGAGGCGTCCTACGAGCAGTACTTC
TRBV7-2,NA,TRBD2,TRBJ2-7,CASAGVGYEQYF,TGTGCCAGCGCGGGGGTGGGGTACGAGCAGTACTTC
TRBV4-3,NA,TRBD1,TRBJ2-1,CASSRSDRENEQFF,TGCGCCAGCAGCCGATCGGACAGGGAAAATGAGCAGTTCTTC
TRBV9,NA,NA,TRBJ1-1,CASSPLAAFF,TGTGCCAGCAGTCCACTCGCTGCTTTCTTT
TRBV7-9,NA,TRBD2,TRBJ2-3,CASSATSGFTDTQYF,TGTGCCAGCAGCGCCACTAGCGGTTTTACAGATACGCAGTATTTT
TRBV15,NA,NA,TRBJ1-2,CATSTFRDKYGYTF,TGTGCCACCAGCACCTTCCGGGACAAATATGGCTACACCTTC
TRBV11-2,NA,NA,TRBJ2-3,CASSLLPAGVLFTDTQYF,TGTGCCAGCAGCTTACTCCCGGCTGGAGTCTTATTCACAGATACGCAGTATTTT
TRBV9,NA,NA,TRBJ2-5,CASSVAFETQYF,TGTGCCAGCAGCGTAGCTTTTGAGACCCAGTACTTC
TRBV7-8,NA,NA,TRBJ1-1,CASSQDRTEAFF,TGTGCCAGCAGTCAAGACAGGACTGAAGCTTTCTTT
TRBV9,NA,TRBD2,TRBJ2-3,CASSAGLAGRDLPDTQYF,TGTGCCAGCAGCGCGGGACTAGCGGGGCGTGATCTTCCAGATACGCAGTATTTT
TRBV29-1,few,NA,TRBJ2-2,CSARDTGTGELFF,TGCAGCGCCCGGGACACGGGCACCGGGGAGCTGTTTTTT
TRBV5-1,NA,NA,TRBJ2-2,CASSVTGSGELFF,TGCGCCAGCAGCGTAACAGGGTCCGGGGAGCTGTTTTTT
TRBV29-1,NA,NA,TRBJ2-7,CSVEVQSREQYF,TGCAGCGTTGAAGTGCAGTCTAGGGAGCAGTACTTC
TRBV9,NA,NA,TRBJ2-5,CASSVGDGSETQYF,TGTGCCAGCAGCGTAGGTGATGGCTCAGAGACCCAGTACTTC
TRBV27,NA,NA,TRBJ1-6,CASSLSGVPPLHF,TGTGCCAGCAGTTTAAGCGGGGTCCCCCCCCTCCACTTT
TRBV18,NA,TRBD1,TRBJ2-5,CASSPITGQGLKREETQYF,TGTGCCAGCTCACCGATCACAGGACAGGGGCTAAAGCGGGAAGAGACCCAGTACTTC
TRBV9,NA,NA,TRBJ1-3,CASSVQGASGNTIYF,TGTGCCAGCAGCGTGCAGGGTGCGAGTGGAAACACCATATATTTT
TRBV6-2/TRBV6-3,NA,NA,TRBJ1-6,CASSPGSLNSPLHF,TGTGCCAGCAGCCCCGGGAGCCTCAATTCACCCCTCCACTTT
TRBV27,NA,NA,TRBJ1-2,CASSPSGQWDGYTF,TGTGCCAGCAGCCCGAGCGGGCAGTGGGATGGCTACACCTTC
TRBV6-5,NA,NA,TRBJ1-1,CASNRGNTEAFF,TGTGCCAGCAATAGGGGCAACACTGAAGCTTTCTTT
TRBV6-6,once,NA,TRBJ2-3,CASSYGDFPDTQYF,TGTGCCAGCAGTTATGGGGACTTCCCAGATACGCAGTATTTT
TRBV30,NA,NA,TRBJ2-3,CAWSVIPADTQYF,TGTGCCTGGAGTGTAATTCCCGCAGATACGCAGTATTTT
TRBV14,NA,NA,TRBJ1-1,CASSQVHRQAFF,TGTGCCAGCAGCCAAGTACACAGACAAGCTTTCTTT
TRBV5-4,once,TRBD1,TRBJ1-2,CASSFPQGAQGYGYTF,TGTGCCAGCAGCTTCCCACAGGGGGCGCAGGGCTATGGCTACACCTTC
TRBV7-9,once,TRBD2,TRBJ2-7,CASSSTSGYSYEQYF,TGTGCCAGCAGCTCGACTAGCGGGTACTCCTACGAGCAGTACTTC